Here is one T cell receptor beta chain with its context. Its specificity is unknown. Germline lookup yields CDR1 SEHNR and CDR2 FQNEAQ (reference sequence). The CDR3 spans 14 residues. Trimming at V came to 5 bases and at J to 8 bases, leaving 8 bases not matched to a gene. This table comes from immunoSEQ multiplex PCR, and its TCRdb copy is limited to in-frame clones, with some not included. This sample carries just under 65,000 clones, 90% of them seen once, and the ten largest clones take 1.7%. These data originate in a study of graft-versus-host responses after intestinal transplantation. About the research overall: Following induction with anti-thymocyte globulin, all recipients were given tacrolimus and steroids for about 3 years.

Whole-study findings and limits: GvH clones surfaced in recipient marrow, some emerging earlier in ileum or blood. Graft-donor T cell macrochimerism in patients accompanied high graft-versus-host to host-versus-graft clonal ratios in allografts.

This clonotype originated in a human donor who was the organ donor for an intestinal transplant. The material was unstimulated CD8+ T cells sorted from spleen or lymph node cells, obtained before transplant. The chain links TRBV7-9 to TRBJ2-1; TRBD2 aligns across 8 bases. CDR3 amino acids: CASSASGSWYEQFF. The CDR3, as DNA: TGTGCCAGCAGCGCCAGCGGGAGTTGGTATGAGCAGTTCTTC.